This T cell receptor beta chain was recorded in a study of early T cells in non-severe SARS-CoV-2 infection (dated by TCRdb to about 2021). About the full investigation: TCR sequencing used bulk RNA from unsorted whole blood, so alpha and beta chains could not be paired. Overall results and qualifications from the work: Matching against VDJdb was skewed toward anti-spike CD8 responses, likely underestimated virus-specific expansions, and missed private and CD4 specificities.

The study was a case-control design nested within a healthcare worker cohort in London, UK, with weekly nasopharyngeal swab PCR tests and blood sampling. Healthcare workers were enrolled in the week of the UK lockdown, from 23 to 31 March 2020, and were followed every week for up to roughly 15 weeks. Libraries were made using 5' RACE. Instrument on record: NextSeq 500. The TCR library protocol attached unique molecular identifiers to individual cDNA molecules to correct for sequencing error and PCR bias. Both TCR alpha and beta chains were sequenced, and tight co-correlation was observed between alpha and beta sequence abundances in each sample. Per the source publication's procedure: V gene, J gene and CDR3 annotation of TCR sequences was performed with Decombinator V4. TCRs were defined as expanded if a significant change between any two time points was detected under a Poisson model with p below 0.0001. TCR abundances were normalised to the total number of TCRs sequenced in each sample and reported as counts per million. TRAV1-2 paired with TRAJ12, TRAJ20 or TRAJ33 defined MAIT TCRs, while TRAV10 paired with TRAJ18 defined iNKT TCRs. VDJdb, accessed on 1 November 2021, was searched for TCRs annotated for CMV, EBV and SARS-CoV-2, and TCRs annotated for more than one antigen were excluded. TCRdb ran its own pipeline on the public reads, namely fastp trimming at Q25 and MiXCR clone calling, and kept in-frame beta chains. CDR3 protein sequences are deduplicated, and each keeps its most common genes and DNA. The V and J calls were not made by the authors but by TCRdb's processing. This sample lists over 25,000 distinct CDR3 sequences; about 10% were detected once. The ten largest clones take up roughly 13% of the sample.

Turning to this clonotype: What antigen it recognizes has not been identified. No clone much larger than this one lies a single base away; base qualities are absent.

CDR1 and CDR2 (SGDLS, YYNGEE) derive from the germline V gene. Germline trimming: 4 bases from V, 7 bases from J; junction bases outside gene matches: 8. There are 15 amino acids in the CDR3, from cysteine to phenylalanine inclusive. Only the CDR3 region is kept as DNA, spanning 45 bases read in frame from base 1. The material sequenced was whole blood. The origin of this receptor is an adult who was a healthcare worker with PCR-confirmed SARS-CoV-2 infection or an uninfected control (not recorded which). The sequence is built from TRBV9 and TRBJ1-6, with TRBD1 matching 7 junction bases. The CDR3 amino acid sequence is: CASSPRQGGNSPLHF. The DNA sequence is TGTGCCAGCAGCCCCCGACAGGGTGGCAATTCACCCCTCCACTTT.